The clone carrying this T cell receptor (beta chain) was counted only a few times. TCRdb re-called the RT-PCR reads with MiXCR, one entry per CDR3 protein. The data show almost 700,000 distinct CDR3 sequences, 14% seen once. Germline CDR1 reads SGHDN; CDR2 reads FVKESK. After removal of 1 base from V and 2 bases from J, the junction contained 5 bases not matched to a gene. This CDR3 comprises 16 residues. J is TRBJ2-3 and V is TRBV14; 8 bases match TRBD2. This receptor was obtained from a female donor in good health, serving as a healthy control. Input material: memory CD4+ T cells from blood. In DNA form, the CDR3 reads TGTGCCAGCAGCCAAGGAGCGGGAGATTTCACAGATACGCAGTATTTT. This translates into CASSQGAGDFTDTQYF. Combining the CDR3 with reference TRBV14 and TRBJ2-3 gives the whole variable domain EAGVTQFPSHSVIEKGQTVTLRCDPISGHDNLYWYRRVMGKEIKFLLHFVKESKQDESGMPNNRFLAERTGGTYSTLKVQPAELEDSGVYFCASSQGAGDFTDTQYFGPGTRLTVL.